This is a list of T cell receptor beta chains from one sample in a study of T cell responses to AZD1222 COVID-19 vaccine. Data came from immunoSEQ multiplex PCR; TCRdb stores just in-frame clones and leaves some out. The sample records about 140,000 clones, 92% being singletons. The material was peripheral blood, obtained 28 days after the second AZD1222 dose. The receptors come from an adult who received the AZD1222 COVID-19 vaccine. Both conserved end residues are part of each CDR3. The order of the fields is clone size, V gene, J gene, D gene, CDR3 DNA, CDR3 protein. D genes are given only for firm matches. Clone size is shown for a subset of rows, as once, few, many or a class of expanded clone.

>-|TRBV6-6|TRBJ1-5|-
TGTGCCAGCAGGTCCCTACAGACCTTTCGCAATCAGCCCCAGCATTTT
CASRSLQTFRNQPQHF
>-|TRBV5-1|TRBJ2-4|TRBD1
TGCGCCAGCAGCCGAACAGGGGTCGAAAACATTCAGTACTTC
CASSRTGVENIQYF
>-|TRBV6-6|TRBJ1-1|TRBD1
TGTGCCAGCAGAAGACAGGGAATGAACACTGAAGCTTTCTTT
CASRRQGMNTEAFF
>-|TRBV4-2|TRBJ2-2|TRBD2
TGTGCCAGCAGCCAAGATCGGGCGCGGGGGGTCGTTAACACCGGGGAGCTGTTTTTT
CASSQDRARGVVNTGELFF
>-|TRBV10-3|TRBJ2-2|-
TGTGCCATCAGTGAAACGGGGACCGGGGAGCTGTTTTTT
CAISETGTGELFF
>-|TRBV5-1|TRBJ1-1|TRBD1
TGCGCCAGCAGCTCAGACGGACAGGGAGCTGAAGCTTTCTTT
CASSSDGQGAEAFF
>-|TRBV27|TRBJ2-1|TRBD1
TGTGCCAGCAGTTCGGCCGACAGGGGACCCTACAATGAGCAGTTCTTC
CASSSADRGPYNEQFF
>few|TRBV7-9|TRBJ2-4|TRBD2
TGTGCCAGCAGCTTAGATCCAGCGGGGGGGCCGATGGCCAAAAACATTCAGTACTTC
CASSLDPAGGPMAKNIQYF
>-|TRBV5-6|TRBJ1-1|-
TGTGCCAGCAGCAGGAGTGGACGGGCGAACACTGAAGCTTTCTTT
CASSRSGRANTEAFF
>-|TRBV6-2/TRBV6-3|TRBJ1-6|-
TGTGCCAGCAGTTACCCGGGTAATTCACCCCTCCACTTT
CASSYPGNSPLHF
>-|TRBV5-1|TRBJ1-5|-
TGCGCCAGCAGCTTGTCGGGGAGCAATCAGCCCCAGCATTTT
CASSLSGSNQPQHF
>-|TRBV27|TRBJ1-1|TRBD1
TGTGCCAGCAGTCGTCTGGAGGGGACAGCTGAAGCTTTCTTT
CASSRLEGTAEAFF
>once|TRBV6-5|TRBJ1-2|-
TGTGCCAGCAGGCAAACAGGGCTCGGCTACACCTTC
CASRQTGLGYTF
>-|TRBV6-5|TRBJ1-1|-
TGTGCCAGCAGGGACCCTAGGGGGACTGAAGCTTTCTTT
CASRDPRGTEAFF
>-|TRBV30|TRBJ1-1|-
TGTGCCTGGAGTGTACGGGCAGTAGGGGCTGAAGCTTTCTTT
CAWSVRAVGAEAFF
>-|TRBV2|TRBJ1-4|-
TGTGCCAGCAGCCAGGGGCGGCCTAATGAAAAACTGTTTTTT
CASSQGRPNEKLFF
>-|TRBV4-1|TRBJ1-1|-
TGCGCCAGCAGCCAGTTACATAAGAACACTGAAGCTTTCTTT
CASSQLHKNTEAFF
>-|TRBV5-4|TRBJ1-2|TRBD1
TGTGCCAGCAGCCCGGACAGGGACAAAGTCTATGGCTACACCTTC
CASSPDRDKVYGYTF
>once|TRBV6-5|TRBJ1-3|TRBD1
TGTGCCAGCAGTCACGACAGGGCCGCTGGAAACACCATATATTTT
CASSHDRAAGNTIYF
>once|TRBV6-2/TRBV6-3|TRBJ2-5|TRBD2
TGTGCCAGCAGTGGACAAGGACTAGCGATGGGAGAGACCCAGTACTTC
CASSGQGLAMGETQYF
>-|TRBV6-1|TRBJ1-1|-
TGTGCCAGCAGTGAACGGGGCCAGAACACTGAAGCTTTCTTT
CASSERGQNTEAFF
>few|TRBV13|TRBJ2-3|-
TGTGCCAGCAGCTCCTACCTTACCTCTCCAGATACGCAGTATTTT
CASSSYLTSPDTQYF
>-|TRBV28|TRBJ1-3|-
TGTGCCAGCAGTTCGGGAGGTGAGGGGTATGGAAACACCATATATTTT
CASSSGGEGYGNTIYF
>many|TRBV7-9|TRBJ1-1|-
TGTGCCAGCAGCCCCAACCTGATGGCTGAAGCTTTCTTT
CASSPNLMAEAFF
>-|TRBV23-1|TRBJ1-4|-
TGCGCCAGCAGGGGAGATGAAAAACTGTTTTTT
CASRGDEKLFF
>-|TRBV27|TRBJ1-1|-
TGTGCCAGCAGTTTACTGGGGGTCACTGAAGCTTTCTTT
CASSLLGVTEAFF
>-|TRBV28|TRBJ1-1|-
TGTGCCAGCAGTTGGGGGTGGGACACTGAAGCTTTCTTT
CASSWGWDTEAFF
>-|TRBV18|TRBJ1-1|-
TGTGCCAGCTCAGCCGGGACGGAGAACACTGAAGCTTTCTTT
CASSAGTENTEAFF
>-|TRBV18|TRBJ1-1|TRBD1
TGTGCCAGCTCAGGCCCGCGATACAGGGGAGCTTTCTTT
CASSGPRYRGAFF
>-|TRBV19|TRBJ2-3|-
TGTGCCAGTAGTAACGGGTTTGTATGGAGCACAGATACGCAGTATTTT
CASSNGFVWSTDTQYF
>once|TRBV4-1|TRBJ1-1|-
TGCGCCAGCAGCCAAGATCCGGCCGCAGAATGGACTGAAGCTTTCTTT
CASSQDPAAEWTEAFF
>-|TRBV29-1|TRBJ2-1|-
TGCAGCGTTGGAGGAATTGCTATCTACAATGAGCAGTTCTTC
CSVGGIAIYNEQFF